This T cell receptor (beta chain) was captured in a study of CD8 T cells in Susac syndrome. When the RNA was reverse transcribed, random hexamers were used with an input of about 0.5 to 1 ug. Amplification of TCR beta CDR3 by immunoSEQ multiplex PCR spanned 54 Vbeta and 13 Jbeta. TCRdb passed the immunoSEQ multiplex PCR reads through MiXCR, listing each CDR3 protein once. The data show 150,000 to 250,000 distinct CDR3 sequences, 90% to 95% seen once. A few counts support this clonotype. CDR3 size: 14 residues. In germline, CDR1 is LNHDA, CDR2 SQIVND (reference sequence). Trimming took 10 bases from V and 0 from J, leaving 16 bases between them.

This chain connects TRBV19 to TRBJ2-7; a possible D gene is TRBD1 (5 bases). The receptor was isolated from a human donor with multiple sclerosis. Sequencing was carried out using CD4+ T cells from PBMCs. The CDR3 region has the DNA TGTGCCACTAAGCGCTGGACACACTCCTACGAGCAGTACTTC. Translated, it gives CATKRWTHSYEQYF.